This T cell receptor beta chain came from a study of blood T cell repertoires in COVID-19 (dated by TCRdb to 2019 to 2021). A note on the overall study: Samples covering the acute and convalescent phases of COVID-19 were provided by collaborators in the United States, Italy and Spain. Samples came from the ongoing ImmuneRACE study (first 160 participants) plus 1,254 subjects from 6 global collaborators. Deeply sampled blood TCRbeta repertoires from subjects exposed to, actively infected with, or recovered from COVID-19 were included in the dataset. Where HLA class I and class II types were available, the types were taken from metadata supplied by the sample provider, not from assay-based typing. The repertoires were made available in a free public database intended to serve as a resource for research on the immune response to SARS-CoV-2. The material from the prospective study consisted of cDNA or gDNA derived from T cells, B-cell-depleted T cells, or PBMCs. A de-identified subject ID, COVID-19 status, age in years and sex were almost always included in the sample metadata.

TCRbeta CDR3 regions were amplified from genomic DNA using the immunoSEQ Assay, a bias-controlled multiplex PCR. Per the authors' processing: The number of nucleated cells in each sample was estimated from the amplification of reference gene primers within the assay. To quantify the absolute abundance of each unique TCRbeta CDR3 rearrangement, sequence reads were collapsed and filtered. For each sample, productive Simpson clonality was calculated as the square root of Simpson's diversity index over productive rearrangements. TCRdb's version of the immuneACCESS table is confined to in-frame rearrangements and falls short of the full clone set. An unresolved V gene accounts for under half of the shortfall where checked; the remainder is of unknown origin. V, J and clone size derive from that table, while D and trimming were established from the DNA sequence. This sample is represented by about 150,000 clones; roughly 83% of them were singletons. Clones ranked in the top ten supply 9.5% to 13% of the sample.

Results and caveats for the whole study, not just this receptor: Clinical and demographic metadata were provided uncurated, with the amount varying by source and participant.

With respect to this clone: Its target antigen remains unknown. No base quality values were provided; no much bigger clone lies one nucleotide off.

In Seattle, one collaborating source enrolled patients while the infection was active and tracked those patients longitudinally over the course of disease. Whole blood was collected in K2EDTA tubes by collaborating institutions according to the institutions' own protocols. For TCRbeta analysis, collaborators shipped samples as frozen whole blood, isolated PBMCs, or DNA extracted from either of those sample types. In the germline V gene, CDR1 corresponds to WSHSY and CDR2 to SAAADI. Reading from cysteine to phenylalanine, the CDR3 counts 16 amino acids. The entry retains the CDR3 DNA only, 48 bases that are in frame from base 1. Between the V and J ends, shortened by 0 bases and 3 bases respectively, the junction contains 11 bases.

The TCR comes from a woman aged 60 to 75 with COVID-19, enrolled during active disease. Sequencing was performed on peripheral blood. Recombination linked TRBV10-2 to TRBJ1-4; a tentative D match to TRBD1 spans 5 bases. The nucleotide sequence is TGCGCCAGCAGTGAGTCGGGACTCAGGGCTAATGAAAAACTGTTTTTT. Its product reads: CASSESGLRANEKLFF.